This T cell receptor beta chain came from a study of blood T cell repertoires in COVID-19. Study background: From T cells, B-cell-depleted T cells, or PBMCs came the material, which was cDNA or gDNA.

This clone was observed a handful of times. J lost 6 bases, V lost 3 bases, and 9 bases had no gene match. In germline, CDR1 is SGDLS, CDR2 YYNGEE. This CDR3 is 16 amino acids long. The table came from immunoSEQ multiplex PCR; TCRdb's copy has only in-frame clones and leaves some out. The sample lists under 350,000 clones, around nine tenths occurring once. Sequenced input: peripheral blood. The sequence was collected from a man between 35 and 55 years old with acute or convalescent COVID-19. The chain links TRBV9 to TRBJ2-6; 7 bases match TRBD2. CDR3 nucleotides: TGTGCCAGCAGCGGCTCTGGGGGGGTGGAGGCCAACGTCCTGACTTTC. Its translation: CASSGSGGVEANVLTF.